This T cell receptor beta chain was documented in a study of blood T cell repertoires in COVID-19. Overall study: Both acute and convalescent COVID-19 samples were obtained from the United States, Italy and Spain. Sources were T cells, B-cell-depleted T cells, or PBMCs; the material itself was cDNA or gDNA.

Per the original data handling: Estimation of nucleated cell counts relied on the amplification of reference gene primers. The table came from immunoSEQ multiplex PCR; TCRdb's copy has only in-frame clones and leaves some out. The DNA gave D and trimming, while V, J and clone size come from that table. The sample records 70,000 to 75,000 clones, over 75% being singletons. Germline lookup yields CDR1 LNHDA and CDR2 SQIVND (reference sequence). Trimming took 5 bases from V and 12 from J; bases not matched to a gene: 10. The CDR3 contains 13 residues. The chain is built from TRBV19 and TRBJ1-1; 9 nucleotides line up with TRBD1. The sequence came from a woman between 18 and 29 years old with acute or convalescent COVID-19. The source material was peripheral blood. This CDR3 is CASSLMDRGLTFF. In DNA, the CDR3 is TGTGCCAGTAGTCTCATGGACAGGGGTTTAACTTTCTTT.